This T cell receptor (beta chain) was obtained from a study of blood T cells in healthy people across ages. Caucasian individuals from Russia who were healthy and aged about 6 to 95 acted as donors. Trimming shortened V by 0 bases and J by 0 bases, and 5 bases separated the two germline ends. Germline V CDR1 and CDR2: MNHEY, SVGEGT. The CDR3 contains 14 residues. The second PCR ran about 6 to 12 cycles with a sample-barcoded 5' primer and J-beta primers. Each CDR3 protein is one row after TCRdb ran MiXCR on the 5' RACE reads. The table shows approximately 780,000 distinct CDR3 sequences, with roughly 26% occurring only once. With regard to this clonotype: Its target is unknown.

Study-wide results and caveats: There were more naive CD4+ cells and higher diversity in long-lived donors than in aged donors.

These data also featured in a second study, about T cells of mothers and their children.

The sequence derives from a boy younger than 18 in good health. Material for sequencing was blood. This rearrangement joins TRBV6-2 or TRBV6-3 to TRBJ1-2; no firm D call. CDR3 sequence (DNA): TGTGCCAGCAGTTACTCCAGGTCTAACTATGGCTACACCTTC. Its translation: CASSYSRSNYGYTF.